This T cell receptor (beta chain) was identified during a study of blood T cell repertoires in COVID-19. This clone was seen only once. Authors' analysis steps: Estimates of nucleated cell counts were drawn from the amplification of reference gene primers. Libraries were prepared by immunoSEQ multiplex PCR; TCRdb keeps only in-frame clonotypes and omits some of them. The D gene and trimming were derived from the DNA, and the V and J assignments and clone size from that table. The table includes about 300,000 clones, over 75% detected once. All enrollees were roughly 18 to 100 years old and from approximately 24 US areas. Clinical histories supplied by participants themselves formed the basis of cohort assignment. The TCR comes from a man aged 30 to 45 who had recovered from COVID-19. Sample: PBMCs or T cells enriched from blood (not recorded which).

CDR3 loop: CASGDSLHYGYTF. CDR3 sequence (DNA): TGTGCCAGCGGGGACAGCCTACACTATGGCTACACCTTC. This chain connects TRBV27 to TRBJ1-2; 7 nucleotides agree with TRBD1. With V trimmed by 8 bases and J by 3 bases, 6 bases remained unmatched. CDR3 length: 13 amino acids. Germline V gene data show CDR1 as MNHEY and CDR2 as SMNVEV (reference sequence).